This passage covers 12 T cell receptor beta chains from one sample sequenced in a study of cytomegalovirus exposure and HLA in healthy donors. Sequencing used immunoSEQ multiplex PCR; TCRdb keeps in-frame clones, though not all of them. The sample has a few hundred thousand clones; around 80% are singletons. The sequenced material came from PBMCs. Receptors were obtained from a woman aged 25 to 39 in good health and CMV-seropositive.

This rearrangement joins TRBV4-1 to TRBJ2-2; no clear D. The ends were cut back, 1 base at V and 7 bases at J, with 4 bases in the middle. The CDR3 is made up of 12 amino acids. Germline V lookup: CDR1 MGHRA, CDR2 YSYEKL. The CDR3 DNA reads TGCGCCAGCAGCCAAGTCATCGGGGAGCTGTTTTTT. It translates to CASSQVIGELFF.

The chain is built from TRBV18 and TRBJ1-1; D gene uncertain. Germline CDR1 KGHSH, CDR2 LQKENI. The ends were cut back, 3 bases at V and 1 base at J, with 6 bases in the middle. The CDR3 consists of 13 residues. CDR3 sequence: CASSPIENTEAFF. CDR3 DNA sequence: TGTGCCAGCTCACCTATCGAGAACACTGAAGCTTTCTTT.

CDR3 sequence reads: CASSYSLAGAYNEQFF. The CDR3 DNA reads TGTGCCAGCAGTTACTCTCTAGCGGGCGCTTACAATGAGCAGTTCTTC. This chain links TRBV6-5 with TRBJ2-1, with 8 nucleotides matching TRBD2. Trimming cost V 0 bases and J 4 bases; bases outside gene matches: 5. The CDR3 extends over 16 amino acids. Germline V CDR1 and CDR2: MNHEY, SVGAGI.

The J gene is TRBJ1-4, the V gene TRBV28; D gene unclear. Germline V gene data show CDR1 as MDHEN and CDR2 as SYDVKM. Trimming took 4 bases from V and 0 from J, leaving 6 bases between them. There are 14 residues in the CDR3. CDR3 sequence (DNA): TGTGCCAGCAGTTCGGTGACAACTAATGAAAAACTGTTTTTT. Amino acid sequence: CASSSVTTNEKLFF.

CDR3: CASSQATKLGTGELFF. In DNA form, the CDR3 reads TGCGCCAGCAGCCAGGCTACAAAATTGGGCACCGGGGAGCTGTTTTTT. The chain employs TRBV4-3 and TRBJ2-2; no clear D. The CDR3 sequence is 16 residues long. The germline V and J ends were trimmed by 3 bases and 4 bases, with 15 bases remaining between them. Per germline, CDR1 LGHNA and CDR2 YSLEER.

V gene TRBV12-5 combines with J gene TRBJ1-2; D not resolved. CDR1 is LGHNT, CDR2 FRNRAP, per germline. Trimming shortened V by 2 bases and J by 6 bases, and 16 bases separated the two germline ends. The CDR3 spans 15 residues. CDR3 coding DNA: TGTGCTAGTGGTTTGTTTACCGGACGTCCGAATGGCTACACCTTC. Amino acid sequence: CASGLFTGRPNGYTF.

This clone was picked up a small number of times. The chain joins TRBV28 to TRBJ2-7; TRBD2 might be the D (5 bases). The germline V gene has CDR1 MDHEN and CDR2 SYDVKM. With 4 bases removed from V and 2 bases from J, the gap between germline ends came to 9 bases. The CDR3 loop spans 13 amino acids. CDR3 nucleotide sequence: TGTGCCAGCAGTTACGGGGAAACCTACGAGCAGTACTTC. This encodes CASSYGETYEQYF.

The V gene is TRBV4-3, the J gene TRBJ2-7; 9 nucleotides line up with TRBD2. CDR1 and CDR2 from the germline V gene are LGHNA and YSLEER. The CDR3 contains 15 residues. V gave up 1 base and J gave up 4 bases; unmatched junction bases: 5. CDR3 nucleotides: TGCGCCAGCAGCCAAGCCCCGGGACTAGCTTACGAGCAGTACTTC. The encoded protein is CASSQAPGLAYEQYF.

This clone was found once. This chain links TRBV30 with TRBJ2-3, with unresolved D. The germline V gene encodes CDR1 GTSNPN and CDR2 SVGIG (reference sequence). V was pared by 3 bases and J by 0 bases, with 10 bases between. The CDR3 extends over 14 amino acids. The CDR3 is CAWRARTSTDTQYF. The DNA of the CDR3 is TGTGCCTGGAGGGCTAGAACTAGCACAGATACGCAGTATTTT.

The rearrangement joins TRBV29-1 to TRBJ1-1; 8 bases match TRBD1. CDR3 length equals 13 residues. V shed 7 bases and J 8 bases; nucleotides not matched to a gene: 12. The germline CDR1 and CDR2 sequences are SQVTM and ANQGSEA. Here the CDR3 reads CSANGQGREEAFF. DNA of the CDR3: TGCAGCGCGAACGGACAGGGTCGGGAAGAAGCTTTCTTT.

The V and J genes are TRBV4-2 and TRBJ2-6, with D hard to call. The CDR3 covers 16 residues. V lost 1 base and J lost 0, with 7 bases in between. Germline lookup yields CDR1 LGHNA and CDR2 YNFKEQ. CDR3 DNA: TGTGCCAGCAGCCAAGGACAAAACTCTGGGGCCAACGTCCTGACTTTC. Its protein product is CASSQGQNSGANVLTF.

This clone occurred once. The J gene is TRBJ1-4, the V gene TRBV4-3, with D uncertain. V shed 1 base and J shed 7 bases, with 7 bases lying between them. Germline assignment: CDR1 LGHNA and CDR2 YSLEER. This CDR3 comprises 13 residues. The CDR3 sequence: CASSQGEGEKLFF. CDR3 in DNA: TGCGCCAGCAGCCAAGGTGAGGGTGAAAAACTGTTTTTT.